The entry below gives a single T cell receptor beta chain sequence along with its context. Germline CDR1 reads SNHLY; CDR2 reads FYNNEI. V gave up 6 bases and J gave up 9 bases; unmatched junction bases: 11. This CDR3 is 15 amino acids long. This sample was taken from a study of blood T cell repertoires in COVID-19. Original processing methods: From reference gene primer amplification, estimates of nucleated cell counts were derived. TCRdb's table, derived via immunoSEQ multiplex PCR, lists solely in-frame clones and lacks some. The V and J calls and clone size come from that table; D and trimming were worked out from the DNA. The profile shows some 130,000 clones, around 73% of them singletons.

Sequencing was carried out using peripheral blood. The chain recombines TRBV2 with TRBJ1-6, with 7 bases lining up with TRBD1. The receptor was derived from a man aged 55 to 70 who had recovered from COVID-19. The CDR3 DNA follows: TGTGCCAGCAGGGTTTCGGGACAGTTTCTTTCACCCCTCCACTTT. As protein: CASRVSGQFLSPLHF.